This T cell receptor (beta chain) was retrieved from a study of CD8+CD57+ T cells in acquired aplastic anemia. Study information: The average for DNA from sorted CD4+ and CD8+ cells was 3 to 4 ug.

All sequencing subjects had displayed CD8+CD57+ cell expansion on flow cytometry. The use of genomic DNA as template underpinned the TCR beta VDJ and CDR3 profiling. TCRdb itself ran the reads through MiXCR, one entry per CDR3 protein. The sample contains approximately 59,000 distinct CDR3 sequences, approximately 50% of which appear only once. Remarks on this clonotype: Lacking the conserved final phenylalanine or tryptophan, this CDR3 likely reflects a read error.

Trimming cost V 5 bases and J 10 bases; bases outside gene matches: 12. This CDR3 is built from 15 residues. Sequencing input: sorted CD4+, CD8+, or CD8+CD57+ T cells (not recorded which) from PBMCs. The chain joins TRBV6-7 to TRBJ2-5, with TRBD2 matching over 11 bases. TRBV6-7 is reported as an ORF; its role is uncertain. The clonotype comes from a human donor with aplastic anemia. CDR3 bases: TGTGCCAGCAGTGCTAGCGGGGGGTCTTTTGCGGACCAGTACCTC. This gives the protein CASSASGGSFADQYL.